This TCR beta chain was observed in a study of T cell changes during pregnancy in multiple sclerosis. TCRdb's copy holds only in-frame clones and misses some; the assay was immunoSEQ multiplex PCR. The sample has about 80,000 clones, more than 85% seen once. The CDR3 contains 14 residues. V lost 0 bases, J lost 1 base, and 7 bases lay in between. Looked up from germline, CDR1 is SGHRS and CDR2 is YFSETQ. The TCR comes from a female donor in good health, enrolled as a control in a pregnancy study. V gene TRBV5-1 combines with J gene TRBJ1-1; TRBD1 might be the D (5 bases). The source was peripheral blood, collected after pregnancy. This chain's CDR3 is CASSLVRGNTEAFF. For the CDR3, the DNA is TGCGCCAGCAGCTTGGTTAGGGGGAACACTGAAGCTTTCTTT.